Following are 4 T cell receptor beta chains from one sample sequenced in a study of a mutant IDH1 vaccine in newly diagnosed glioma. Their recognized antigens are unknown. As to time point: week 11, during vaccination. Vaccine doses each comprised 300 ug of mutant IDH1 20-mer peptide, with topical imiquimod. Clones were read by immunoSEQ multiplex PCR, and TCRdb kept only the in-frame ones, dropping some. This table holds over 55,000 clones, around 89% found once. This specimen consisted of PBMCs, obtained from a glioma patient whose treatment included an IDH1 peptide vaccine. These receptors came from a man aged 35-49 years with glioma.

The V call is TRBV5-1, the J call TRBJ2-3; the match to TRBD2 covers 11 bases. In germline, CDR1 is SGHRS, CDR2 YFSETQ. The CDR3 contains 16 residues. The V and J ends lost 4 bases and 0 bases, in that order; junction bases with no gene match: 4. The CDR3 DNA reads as TGCGCCAGCAGCACCCGACTAGCGGGAAGCACAGATACGCAGTATTTT. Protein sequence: CASSTRLAGSTDTQYF.

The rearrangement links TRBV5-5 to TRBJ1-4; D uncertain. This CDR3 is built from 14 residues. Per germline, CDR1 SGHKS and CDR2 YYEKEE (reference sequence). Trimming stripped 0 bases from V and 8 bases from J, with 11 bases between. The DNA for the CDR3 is TGTGCCAGCAGCTTGGAGAGGACGAGGGAAAAACTGTTTTTT. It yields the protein CASSLERTREKLFF.

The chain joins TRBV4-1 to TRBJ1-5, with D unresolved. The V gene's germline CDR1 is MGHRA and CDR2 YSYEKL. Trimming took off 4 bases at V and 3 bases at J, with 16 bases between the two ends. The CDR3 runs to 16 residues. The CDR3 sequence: CASSRSDPSTNQPQHF. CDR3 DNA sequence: TGCGCCAGCAGCCGGTCAGACCCCAGCACCAATCAGCCCCAGCATTTT.

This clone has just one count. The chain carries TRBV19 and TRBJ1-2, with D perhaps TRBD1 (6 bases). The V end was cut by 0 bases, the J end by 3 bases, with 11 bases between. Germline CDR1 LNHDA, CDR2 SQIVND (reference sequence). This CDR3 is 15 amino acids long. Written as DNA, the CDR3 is TGTGCCAGTAGTATAGAAACAGGGAGGCACTATGGCTACACCTTC. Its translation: CASSIETGRHYGYTF.